This T cell receptor beta chain derives from a study of T-cell reconstitution after alpha-beta-depleted transplantation in children (TCRdb year 2016). Concerning the study at large: The study quantitatively tracked T-cell immune reconstitution after TCRalphabeta/CD19-depleted allogeneic hematopoietic cell transplantation in children using TCR repertoire profiling.

To prepare the library, PCR was applied. The instrument was an Illumina HiSeq 2500. Molecular barcoding was employed in the preparation of TCR libraries, with unique molecular identifiers being used to normalize TCRbeta repertoire quantification. In-frame beta chains were kept once TCRdb had trimmed the public reads at Q25 with fastp and called clones with MiXCR. Each entry is one CDR3 protein sequence, shown with its most common DNA and genes. Here the sample has some 530,000 distinct CDR3 sequences; approximately 12% occur a single time. The ten largest account for roughly 5.4% of the sample. This clonotype was seen ten or more times. Its antigen is not yet known. No base quality values were provided; no much bigger clone lies one nucleotide off. Clipping removes 7 bases from V and 2 bases from J, with 5 as the unmatched junction base count. The CDR3 contains 13 residues, cysteine and phenylalanine counted. The CDR3 DNA has 39 bases and is translated from base 1. CDR1 and CDR2 are read off the germline V gene as SQVTM and ANQGSEA.

This TCR derives from a human donor who donated a stem cell graft to a child with combined immunodeficiency. The V and J genes are TRBV29-1 and TRBJ2-7; 10 central bases correspond to TRBD2. The specimen comprised PBMCs from the stem cell graft donor, sampled from the stem cell graft. The sequenced DNA is TGCAGCGCACGAGGACTAGCGGCCTACGAGCAGTACTTC. It translates to CSARGLAAYEQYF.